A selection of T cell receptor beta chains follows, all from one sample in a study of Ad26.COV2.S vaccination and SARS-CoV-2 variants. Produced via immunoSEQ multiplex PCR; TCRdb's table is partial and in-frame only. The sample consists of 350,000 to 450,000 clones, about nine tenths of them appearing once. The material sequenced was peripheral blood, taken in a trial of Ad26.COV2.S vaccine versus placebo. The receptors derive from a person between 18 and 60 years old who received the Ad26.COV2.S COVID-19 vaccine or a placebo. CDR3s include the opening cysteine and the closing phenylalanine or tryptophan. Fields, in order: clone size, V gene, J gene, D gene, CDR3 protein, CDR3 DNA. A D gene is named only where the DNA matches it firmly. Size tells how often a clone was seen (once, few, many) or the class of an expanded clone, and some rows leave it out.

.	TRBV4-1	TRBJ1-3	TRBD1	CASSQGHRGIGNTIYF	TGCGCCAGCAGCCAAGGGCACAGGGGAATTGGAAACACCATATATTTT
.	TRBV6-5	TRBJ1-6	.	CASSLGRYNSPLHF	TGTGCCAGCAGTCTCGGACGCTATAATTCACCCCTCCACTTT
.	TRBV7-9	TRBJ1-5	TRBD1	CASSLASAGQSSSQPQHF	TGTGCCAGCAGCTTAGCGAGCGCGGGACAGAGTTCATCACAGCCCCAGCATTTT
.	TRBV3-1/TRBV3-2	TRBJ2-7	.	CASSQDGVPYEQYF	TGTGCCAGCAGCCAAGATGGAGTGCCCTACGAGCAGTACTTC
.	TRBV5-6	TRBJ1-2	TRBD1	CASSLGQEYGYTF	TGTGCCAGCAGCCTCGGACAGGAGTATGGCTACACCTTC
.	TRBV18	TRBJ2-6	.	CASSPGGSGANVLTF	TGTGCCAGCTCGCCTGGGGGCTCTGGGGCCAACGTCCTGACTTTC
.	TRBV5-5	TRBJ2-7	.	CASSLVSQGYEQYF	TGTGCCAGCAGCTTGGTCTCCCAGGGCTACGAGCAGTACTTC
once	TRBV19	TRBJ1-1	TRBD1	CASSIVWTGGLNTEAFF	TGTGCCAGTAGTATAGTTTGGACAGGGGGCTTGAACACTGAAGCTTTCTTT
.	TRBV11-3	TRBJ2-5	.	CASSLYGVQETQYF	TGTGCCAGCAGCTTATACGGGGTCCAAGAGACCCAGTACTTC
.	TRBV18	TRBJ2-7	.	CASSPIQGDEQYF	TGTGCCAGCTCACCTATACAGGGAGACGAGCAGTACTTC
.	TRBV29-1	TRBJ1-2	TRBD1	CSAPTGGNGYGYTF	TGCAGCGCCCCGACAGGGGGCAACGGCTATGGCTACACCTTC
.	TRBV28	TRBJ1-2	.	CASGGGGYTF	TGTGCCAGCGGCGGAGGAGGCTACACCTTC
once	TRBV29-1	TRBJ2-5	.	CSVLYGPGQETQYF	TGCAGCGTTCTTTACGGACCGGGACAAGAGACCCAGTACTTC
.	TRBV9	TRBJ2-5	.	CASSPGDRLPETQYF	TGTGCCAGCAGCCCAGGAGACAGGCTGCCGGAGACCCAGTACTTC